This T cell receptor beta chain was sequenced in a study of blood T cell repertoires in COVID-19. The method was immunoSEQ multiplex PCR; TCRdb's version includes in-frame clones alone and lacks a portion of them. The sample yields fewer than 40,000 clones, 60% to 80% seen once. This CDR3 has 15 residues. The germline V gene has CDR1 LNHDA and CDR2 SQIVND (reference sequence). Trimming removed 6 bases from V and 8 bases from J; junction bases left unmatched: 8. The sequenced material came from peripheral blood. This sequence was found in an elderly man with acute or convalescent COVID-19. This chain connects TRBV19 to TRBJ1-6, with 9 bases matching TRBD1. CDR3 region: CASRVQGARDSPLHF. The CDR3 coding sequence is TGTGCCAGTAGGGTACAGGGGGCCAGGGATTCACCCCTCCACTTT.